Below, one T cell receptor beta chain is given with its context. The CDR3 is 15 residues long. Germline values: CDR1 SGHAT, CDR2 FQNNGV. Trimming took 1 base from V and 9 from J; bases not matched to a gene: 8. This sample is part of a study of cytomegalovirus exposure and HLA in healthy donors. Sequenced by immunoSEQ multiplex PCR; TCRdb stores in-frame clones only, minus some. The table lists roughly 140,000 clones, around 84% of them singletons, with around 10% in the top ten. The V gene is TRBV11-2, the J gene TRBJ2-1; 8 bases match TRBD2. The sequenced sample consisted of PBMCs. This TCR was recovered from a man aged 18-30 years in good health and CMV-seropositive. The CDR3 DNA reads as TGTGCCAGCAGCTTAGGACCGGGAGGGCCGAGTGAGCAGTTCTTC. It is translated as CASSLGPGGPSEQFF. Filled out from reference TRBV11-2 and TRBJ2-1, the complete variable domain reads EAGVAQSPRYKIIEKRQSVAFWCNPISGHATLYWYQQILGQGPKLLIQFQNNGVVDDSQLPKDRFSAERLKGVDSTLKIQPAKLEDSAVYLCASSLGPGGPSEQFFGPGTRLTVL.